The source of this T cell receptor (beta chain) is a study of CD8 T cells in Susac syndrome (dated by TCRdb to between 2017 and 2020). Broadly, across the study: The study used repertoire sequencing to test whether antigen drove CD8+ T cell activation and differentiation in Susac syndrome. The clonality of the CD8+ T cell repertoire was compared across approximately 11 healthy donors, roughly 14 Susac syndrome patients and 15 multiple sclerosis patients. The paper as a whole reports these results and caveats: The study acknowledged that relatively few individuals were included in the TCR sequencing and HLA analysis.

Concerning this clonotype: Its recognized antigen is unknown. Base qualities are not recorded, but no much larger clone differs from it by a single base.

RNA was extracted using the RNeasy kit, and about 0.45 to 1 ug of the RNA was reverse transcribed with random hexamers. TCR beta CDR3 regions were amplified with the immunoSEQ multiplex PCR assay covering 54 Vbeta and 13 Jbeta segments. To correct PCR amplification bias, a synthetic template baseline was used for both primer optimization and computational correction. On the authors' methods: Only productive sequences were kept, with reads annotated to V, D and J genes according to IMGT and analyzed in immunoSEQ Analyzer. Clonality was computed as one minus Shannon entropy normalized by log2 of the number of productive unique sequences. For each patient and control, public and private clones were evaluated among the 100 most prevalent clones. Clones were defined as Susac-specific if absent from the healthy and MS cohorts, from 1052 published viral clones and from other ImmuneACCESS disease sequences. TCRdb trimmed public reads at Q25 via fastp, called clones via MiXCR and kept in-frame beta chains. Rows merge per CDR3 protein into single entries with the most common DNA and genes. TCRdb, not the authors, supplied the V and J calls. The table for this sample lists some 260,000 distinct CDR3 sequences; roughly 85% of them were counted only once. The top ten clones comprise over 0.095% of the sample.

V and J lose 1 base and 0 bases, and a span of 11 bases separates them. CDR1 and CDR2 (SGDLS, YYNGEE) derive from the germline V gene. The cysteine opens and the phenylalanine closes a CDR3 of 16 amino acids. This entry keeps only the CDR3 DNA: 48 bases, framed from base 1. High-throughput TCR beta sequencing profiled peripheral blood CD8+ and CD4+ T cells from healthy donors, Susac syndrome patients and multiple sclerosis patients. The multiple sclerosis controls were treatment-naive patients who had stable or active relapsing-remitting disease and met the revised McDonald criteria. CD8+ TEMRA cells were enriched by FACS, while bulk CD8+ and CD4+ T cells were purified by magnetic negative isolation. Blood was drawn into EDTA tubes, processed within 24 hours, and PBMCs were isolated by density gradient centrifugation. PBMCs intended for TCR sequencing were cryopreserved in liquid nitrogen and were subsequently thawed in a 37 degrees C water bath. The sorted or isolated CD4+, CD8+ and CD8+ TEMRA cells had a purity of 90% or higher.

The sequencing sample was made of CD8+ T cells from PBMCs. The origin of this receptor is a human donor with multiple sclerosis. In this chain, TRBV9 is recombined with TRBJ2-1; the D gene lacks a confident call. At the DNA level, the sequence is TGTGCCAGCAGCGTAAGGGATCTAAGCTCCTACAATGAGCAGTTCTTC. Its amino acids are CASSVRDLSSYNEQFF.